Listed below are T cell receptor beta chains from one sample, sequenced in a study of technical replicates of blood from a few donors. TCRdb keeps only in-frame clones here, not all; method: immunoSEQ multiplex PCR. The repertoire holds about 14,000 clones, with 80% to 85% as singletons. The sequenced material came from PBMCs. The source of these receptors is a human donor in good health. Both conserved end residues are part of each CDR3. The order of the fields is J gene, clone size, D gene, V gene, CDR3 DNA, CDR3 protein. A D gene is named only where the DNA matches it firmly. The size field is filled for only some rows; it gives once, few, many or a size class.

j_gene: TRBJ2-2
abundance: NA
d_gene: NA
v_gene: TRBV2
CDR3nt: TGTGCCAGCAGTGAACTAGCGTTCACCGGGGAGCTGTTTTTT
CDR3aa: CASSELAFTGELFF

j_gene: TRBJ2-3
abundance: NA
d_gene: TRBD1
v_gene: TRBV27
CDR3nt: TGTGCCAGCAGTTTCGCGACAGGGGGCGGTACGCAGTATTTT
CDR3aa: CASSFATGGGTQYF

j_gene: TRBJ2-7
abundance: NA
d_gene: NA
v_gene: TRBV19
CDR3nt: TGTGCCAGTACCGTAAGTCCGGGCTACGAGCAGTACTTC
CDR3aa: CASTVSPGYEQYF

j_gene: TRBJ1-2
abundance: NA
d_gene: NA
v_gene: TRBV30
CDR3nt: TGTGCCTGGAGTGAAGGACAGCTCCAAGGCTACACCTTC
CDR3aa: CAWSEGQLQGYTF

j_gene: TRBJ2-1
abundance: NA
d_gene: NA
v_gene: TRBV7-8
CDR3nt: TGTGCCAGCAGCTTGGACCTAGGGAGGGGGGATGAGCAGTTCTTC
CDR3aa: CASSLDLGRGDEQFF

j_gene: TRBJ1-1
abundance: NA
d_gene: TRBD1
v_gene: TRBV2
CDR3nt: TGTGCCAGCAGCGGACAGGGCGCTGAAGCTTTCTTT
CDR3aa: CASSGQGAEAFF

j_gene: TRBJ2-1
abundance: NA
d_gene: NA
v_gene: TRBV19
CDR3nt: TGTGCCAGTAGTATAGGGGGCAGGGCCAGCGAGCAGTTCTTC
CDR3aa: CASSIGGRASEQFF

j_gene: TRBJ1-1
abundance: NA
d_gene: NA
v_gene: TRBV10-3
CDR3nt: TGTGCCATCAGTGAGAGAGAGGGACTGTCTAACACTGAAGCTTTCTTT
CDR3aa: CAISEREGLSNTEAFF

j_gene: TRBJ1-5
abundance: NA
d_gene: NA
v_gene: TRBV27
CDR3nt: TGTGCCAGCAGTTTTGGAGTTTCGGGCAATCAGCCCCAGCATTTT
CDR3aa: CASSFGVSGNQPQHF

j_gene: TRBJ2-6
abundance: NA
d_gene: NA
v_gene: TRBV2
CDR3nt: TGTGCCAGCAAACGGACACAGACCCTCTCTGGGGCCAACGTCCTGACTTTC
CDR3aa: CASKRTQTLSGANVLTF

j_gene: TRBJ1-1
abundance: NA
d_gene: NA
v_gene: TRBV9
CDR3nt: TGTGCCAGCAGCGTAGAGCCAAAGAACACTGAAGCTTTCTTT
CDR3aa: CASSVEPKNTEAFF

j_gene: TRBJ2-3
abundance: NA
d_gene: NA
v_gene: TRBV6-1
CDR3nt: TGTGCCAGCAGTGGGGACACAGGCTACACAGATACGCAGTATTTT
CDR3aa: CASSGDTGYTDTQYF

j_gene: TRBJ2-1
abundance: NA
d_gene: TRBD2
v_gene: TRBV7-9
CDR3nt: TGTGCCAGCAGCCCGAAGGGGACTAGCGGCAATGAGCAGTTCTTC
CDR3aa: CASSPKGTSGNEQFF

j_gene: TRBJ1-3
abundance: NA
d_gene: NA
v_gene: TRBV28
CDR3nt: TGTGCCAGCCGGTTCTCTGGAAACACCATATATTTT
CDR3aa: CASRFSGNTIYF

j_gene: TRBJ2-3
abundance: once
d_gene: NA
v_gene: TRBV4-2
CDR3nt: TGTGCCAGCAGCCAAGAGGTCGCTAGCTCAGATACGCAGTATTTT
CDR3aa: CASSQEVASSDTQYF

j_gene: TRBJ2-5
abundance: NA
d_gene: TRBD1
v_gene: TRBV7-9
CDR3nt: TGTGCCAGCAGCTTCCGATTACCCAGGGGGCCCCAAGAGACCCAGTACTTC
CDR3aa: CASSFRLPRGPQETQYF

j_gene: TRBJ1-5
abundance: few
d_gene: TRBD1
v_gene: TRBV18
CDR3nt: TGTGCCAGCTCACTTGACAGGGGGCTCGGTCAGCCCCAGCATTTT
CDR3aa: CASSLDRGLGQPQHF

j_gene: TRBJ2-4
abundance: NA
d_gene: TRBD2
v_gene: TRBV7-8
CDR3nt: TGTGCCAGCAGCCCACCCCAGCGGGAAGGAGACATTCAGTACTTC
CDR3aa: CASSPPQREGDIQYF

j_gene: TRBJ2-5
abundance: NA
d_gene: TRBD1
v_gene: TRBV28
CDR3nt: TGTGCCAGCAGCCGACCCGGGGGGACAGGGTTCAGGACTAAGCAAGAGACCCAGTACTTC
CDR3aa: CASSRPGGTGFRTKQETQYF

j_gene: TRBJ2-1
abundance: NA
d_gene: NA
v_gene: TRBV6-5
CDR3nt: TGTGCCAGCAGTTACTCAGTTGGAGCGATCTACAATGAGCAGTTCTTC
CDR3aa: CASSYSVGAIYNEQFF

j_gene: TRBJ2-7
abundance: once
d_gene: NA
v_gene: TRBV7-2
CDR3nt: TGTGCCAGCAGCTCAAGTACAGGGCCCTACGAGCAGTACTTC
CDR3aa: CASSSSTGPYEQYF

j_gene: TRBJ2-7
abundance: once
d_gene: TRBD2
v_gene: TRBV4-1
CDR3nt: TGCGCCAGCAGCCAGGCACTAGCGGGAGATTTGTACGAGCAGTACTTC
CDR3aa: CASSQALAGDLYEQYF

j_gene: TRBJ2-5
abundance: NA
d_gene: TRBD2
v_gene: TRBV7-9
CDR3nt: TGTGCCAGCAGCTTCCCGACTAGCGGGGAAGAGACCCAGTACTTC
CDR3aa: CASSFPTSGEETQYF

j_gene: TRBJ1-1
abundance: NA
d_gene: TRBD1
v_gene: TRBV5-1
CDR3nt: TGCGCCAGCAGCGTACAGGGGGCAGGGGACACTGAAGCTTTCTTT
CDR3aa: CASSVQGAGDTEAFF

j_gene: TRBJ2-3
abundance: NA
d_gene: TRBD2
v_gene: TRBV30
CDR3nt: TGTGCCTGGAGTGTACTCAGCGGGAGCCGTACAGATACGCAGTATTTT
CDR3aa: CAWSVLSGSRTDTQYF

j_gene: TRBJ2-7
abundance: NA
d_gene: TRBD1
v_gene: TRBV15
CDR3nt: TGTGCCACCAGACCGGGACAGAACACCTACGAGCAGTACTTC
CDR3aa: CATRPGQNTYEQYF

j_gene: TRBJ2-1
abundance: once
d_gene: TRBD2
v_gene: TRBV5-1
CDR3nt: TGCGCCAGCAGCTTGGATGGGACTAGCGAGTACTATGAGCAGTTCTTC
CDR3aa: CASSLDGTSEYYEQFF

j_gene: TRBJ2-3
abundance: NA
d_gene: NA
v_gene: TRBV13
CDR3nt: TGTGCCAGCAGCTTAGGTCAGGGGAAAGGCACAGATACGCAGTATTTT
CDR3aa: CASSLGQGKGTDTQYF

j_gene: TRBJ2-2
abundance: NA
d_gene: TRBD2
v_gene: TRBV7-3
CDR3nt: TGTGCCAGCAGCTATACTAGCGGGATGACCGGGGAGCTGTTTTTT
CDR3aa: CASSYTSGMTGELFF

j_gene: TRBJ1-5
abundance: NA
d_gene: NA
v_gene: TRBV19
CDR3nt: TGTGCCAGTAGTATAGAGGAGGGGATTAGCAATCAGCCCCAGCATTTT
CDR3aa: CASSIEEGISNQPQHF

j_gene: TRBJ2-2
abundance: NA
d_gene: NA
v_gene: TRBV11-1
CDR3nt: TGTGCCAGCAGCAAAACACAGGGAAGCACCGGGGAGCTGTTTTTT
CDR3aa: CASSKTQGSTGELFF

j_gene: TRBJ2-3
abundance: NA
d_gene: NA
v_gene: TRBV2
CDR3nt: TGTGCCAGCAGTGAGAGGGATACGCAGTATTTT
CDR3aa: CASSERDTQYF

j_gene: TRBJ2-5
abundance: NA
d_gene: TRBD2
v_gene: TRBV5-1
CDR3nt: TGCGCCAGCAGCCCAACGGGGGGGGTACAAGAGACCCAGTACTTC
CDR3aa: CASSPTGGVQETQYF

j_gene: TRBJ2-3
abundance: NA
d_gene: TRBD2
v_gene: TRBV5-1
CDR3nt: TGCGCCAGCAGCCCCGTGGCTAGCGGGACGGGGGCCACAGATACGCAGTATTTT
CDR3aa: CASSPVASGTGATDTQYF

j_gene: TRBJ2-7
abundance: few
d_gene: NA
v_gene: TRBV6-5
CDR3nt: TGTGCCAGCAGTCAACAGGGCTACGAGCAGTACTTC
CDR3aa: CASSQQGYEQYF

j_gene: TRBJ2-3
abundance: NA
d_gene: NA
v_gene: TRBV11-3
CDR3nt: TGTGCCAGCAGCTTAGGCCGGGACACATTCACAGATACGCAGTATTTT
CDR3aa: CASSLGRDTFTDTQYF

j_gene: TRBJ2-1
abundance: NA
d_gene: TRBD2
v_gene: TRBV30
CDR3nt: TGTGCCTGGAGTGTCGCTAGCGGGAGGCATGAGCAGTTCTTC
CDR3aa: CAWSVASGRHEQFF

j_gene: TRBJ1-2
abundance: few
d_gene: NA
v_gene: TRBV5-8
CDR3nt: TGTGCCAGCAGCTTACAGGGTTGGGCTAACTATGGCTACACCTTC
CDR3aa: CASSLQGWANYGYTF

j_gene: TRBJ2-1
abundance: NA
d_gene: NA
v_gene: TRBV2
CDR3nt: TGTGCCAGCAGTGAGGGCTTCGTTGAGCAGTTCTTC
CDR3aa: CASSEGFVEQFF

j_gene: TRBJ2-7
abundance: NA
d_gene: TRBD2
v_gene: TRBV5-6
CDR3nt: TGTGCCAGCAGCTTGCCGGGACTAGCGGGAGAAGTGCAGTACTTC
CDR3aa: CASSLPGLAGEVQYF

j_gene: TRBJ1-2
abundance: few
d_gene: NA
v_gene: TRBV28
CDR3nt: TGTGCCAGCAGTTTTGCAGACTATGGCTACACCTTC
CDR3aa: CASSFADYGYTF

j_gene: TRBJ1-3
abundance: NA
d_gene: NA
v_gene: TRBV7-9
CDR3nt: TGTGCCAGCAGCTTAGTTCTGAGGCTCCCCACAACGGACACCATATATTTT
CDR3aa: CASSLVLRLPTTDTIYF

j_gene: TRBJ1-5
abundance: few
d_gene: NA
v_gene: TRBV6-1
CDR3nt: TGTGCCAGCAGTGAAGAGTGGACAAGGCATTTT
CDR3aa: CASSEEWTRHF

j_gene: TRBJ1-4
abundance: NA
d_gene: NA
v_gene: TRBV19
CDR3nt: TGTGCCAGTAGTATAGCTCTCACTAGCACGGGTGAAAAACTGTTTTTT
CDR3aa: CASSIALTSTGEKLFF

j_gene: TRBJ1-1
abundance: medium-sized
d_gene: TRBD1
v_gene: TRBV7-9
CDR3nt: TGTGCCAGCAGCTTGGGGACAGCTGAAGCTTTCTTT
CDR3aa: CASSLGTAEAFF

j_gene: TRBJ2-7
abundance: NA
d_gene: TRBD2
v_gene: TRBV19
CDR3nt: TGTGCCAGTAGTATCCGACTTCTGACTAGCGGGATCTCCTACGAGCAGTACTTC
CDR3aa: CASSIRLLTSGISYEQYF

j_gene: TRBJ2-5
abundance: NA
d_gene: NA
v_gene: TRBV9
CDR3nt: TGTGCCAGCAGCGATGGCGGGCAGCGGGAAGAGACCCAGTACTTC
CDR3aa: CASSDGGQREETQYF

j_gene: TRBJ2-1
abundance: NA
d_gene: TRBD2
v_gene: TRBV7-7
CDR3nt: TGTGCCAGCAGCTTAGGGGGACTAGGCAAGCAGTTCTTC
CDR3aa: CASSLGGLGKQFF

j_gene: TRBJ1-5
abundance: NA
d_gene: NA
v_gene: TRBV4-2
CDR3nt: TGTGCCAGCAGCCAAGTCCGGGGGAACAGCAATCAGCCCCAGCATTTT
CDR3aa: CASSQVRGNSNQPQHF

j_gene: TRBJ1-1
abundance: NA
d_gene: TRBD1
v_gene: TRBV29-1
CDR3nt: TGCAGCGTTACAAAGACAGGGAAGAACACTGAAGCTTTCTTT
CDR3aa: CSVTKTGKNTEAFF

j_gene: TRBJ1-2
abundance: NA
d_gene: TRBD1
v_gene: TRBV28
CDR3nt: TGTGCCAGCAGTTTATTCCGGGACAGCTATGGCTACACCTTC
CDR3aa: CASSLFRDSYGYTF

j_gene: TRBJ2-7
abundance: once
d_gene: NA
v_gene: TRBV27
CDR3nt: TGTGCCAGCAGTTTTTTCCTTGGTCAGGTTTACGAGCAGTACTTC
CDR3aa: CASSFFLGQVYEQYF

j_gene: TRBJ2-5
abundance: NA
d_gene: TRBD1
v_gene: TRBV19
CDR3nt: TGTGCCAGTAGTATAGATAGGCGGGACAGGGGTCCCAACAAAGAGACCCAGTACTTC
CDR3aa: CASSIDRRDRGPNKETQYF

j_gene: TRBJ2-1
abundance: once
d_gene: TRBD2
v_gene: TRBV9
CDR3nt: TGTGCCAGCAGCCTCCTTAGCGGGATAGTCAATGAGCAGTTCTTC
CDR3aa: CASSLLSGIVNEQFF

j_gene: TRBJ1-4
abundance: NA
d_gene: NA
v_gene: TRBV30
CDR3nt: TGTGCCTGGAGTGTACTGAATACTAATGAAAAACTGTTTTTT
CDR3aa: CAWSVLNTNEKLFF

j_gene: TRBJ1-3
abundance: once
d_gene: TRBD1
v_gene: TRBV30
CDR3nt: TGTGCCTGGAGCTTAATACAGGGGGCTGGAAACACCATATATTTT
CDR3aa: CAWSLIQGAGNTIYF

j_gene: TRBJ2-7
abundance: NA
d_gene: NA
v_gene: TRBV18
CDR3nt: TGTGCCAGCTCACCTACGGACAGCTACGAGCAGTACTTC
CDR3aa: CASSPTDSYEQYF